The 14 T cell receptor beta chains below were found in one sample sequenced in a study of PD-L1 blockade in urothelial cancer (dated by TCRdb to about 2017). The time point label, read with the paper, signifies: pretreatment peripheral blood. Library construction relied on the immunoSEQ multiplex PCR assay. TCRdb limited this immuneACCESS table to in-frame rearrangements with V and J called. A share of clones is missing; checked studies link under half to unresolved V genes, and the rest is unexplained. The sample profile shows over 35,000 clones; 70% to 90% of them were found once. The ten largest make up roughly 15% of the sample. This specimen was PBMCs, taken around atezolizumab (anti-PD-L1) treatment. The source is a man older than 75 with urothelial cancer.

The chain links TRBV7-2 to TRBJ2-3; 10 bases match TRBD2. V lost 6 bases, J lost 4 bases, and 16 bases stayed unmatched. The CDR3 covers 18 residues. The V gene's germline CDR1 is SGHTA and CDR2 FQGNSA. The CDR3 DNA reads TGTGCCAGCAGACCCATGGGGGCTAGCGGGAGATTACCAGATACGCAGTATTTT. Translated: CASRPMGASGRLPDTQYF.

The genes are TRBV5-1 and TRBJ1-1, with TRBD1 identical over 7 bases. The ends lost 0 bases at V and 4 bases at J; junction bases unmatched: 9. The germline V gene has CDR1 SGHRS and CDR2 YFSETQ. The CDR3 has 16 amino acids. DNA of the CDR3: TGCGCCAGCAGCTTGGTTCCAAAGGGGGCTGGCACTGAAGCTTTCTTT. As protein: CASSLVPKGAGTEAFF.

V usage is TRBV2 and J usage is TRBJ2-2, with a tentative D call TRBD1 (6 bases). Germline-derived CDR1 and CDR2 are SNHLY and FYNNEI. The CDR3 has 15 amino acids. V dropped 4 bases and J dropped 5 bases, with 14 bases sitting between them. The CDR3 loop reads CASSVQDSRTGELFF. In DNA, the CDR3 is TGTGCCAGCAGTGTGCAGGACAGTCGAACCGGGGAGCTGTTTTTT.

This chain uses TRBV2 with TRBJ1-1, with D perhaps TRBD1 (5 bases). Deletions cut 3 bases from V and 5 bases from J, with 7 bases between. The CDR3 is made up of 12 amino acids. The germline CDR1 and CDR2 sequences are SNHLY and FYNNEI. Here the CDR3 reads CASSEGLTEAFF. CDR3 nucleotide sequence: TGTGCCAGCAGTGAGGGGCTGACTGAAGCTTTCTTT. Together with reference TRBV2 and TRBJ1-1, the CDR3 gives the full variable domain: EPEVTQTPSHQVTQMGQEVILRCVPISNHLYFYWYRQILGQKVEFLVSFYNNEISEKSEIFDDQFSVERPDGSNFTLKIRSTKLEDSAMYFCASSEGLTEAFFGQGTRLTVV.

This chain connects TRBV5-6 to TRBJ2-2; 11 bases match TRBD2. With 2 bases clipped from V and 2 bases from J, the junction kept 5 bases outside the gene matches. This CDR3 contains 17 residues. The germline V gene encodes CDR1 SGHDT and CDR2 YYEEEE. CDR3 coding DNA: TGTGCCAGCAGCTTCACTACTAGCGGGAGTAACACCGGGGAGCTGTTTTTT. Translating it yields CASSFTTSGSNTGELFF.

The rearrangement joins TRBV28 to TRBJ2-7, with a weak D call TRBD1 (6 bases). CDR3 size: 15 residues. V was clipped by 7 bases and J by 0 bases, with 16 bases between them. From germline, CDR1 is MDHEN and CDR2 SYDVKM. CDR3 nucleotides: TGTGCCAGCAACCTACAGGGAAAGGGCTCCTACGAGCAGTACTTC. Its protein is CASNLQGKGSYEQYF.

The chain combines TRBV19 with TRBJ2-1, with 8 bases matching TRBD2. This CDR3 is 17 amino acids long. Per the germline V gene, CDR1 is LNHDA and CDR2 is SQIVND (reference sequence). V lost 1 base to trimming and J lost 2 bases; unmatched junction nucleotides: 7. The CDR3 spells CASSIGAGRAPYNEQFF. CDR3 in DNA: TGTGCCAGTAGTATAGGGGCCGGGAGGGCCCCCTACAATGAGCAGTTCTTC. Variable domain in full (rest from reference TRBV19 and TRBJ2-1): DGGITQSPKYLFRKEGQNVTLSCEQNLNHDAMYWYRQDPGQGLRLIYYSQIVNDFQKGDIAEGYSVSREKKESFPLTVTSAQKNPTAFYLCASSIGAGRAPYNEQFFGPGTRLTVL.

The chain uses TRBV5-1 and TRBJ2-3; 8 bases agree with TRBD2. Germline CDR1 and CDR2: SGHRS and YFSETQ. This CDR3 is 15 amino acids long. The V and J ends lost 0 bases and 5 bases, in that order; junction bases with no gene match: 5. Here the CDR3 reads CASSLEAGDRDTQYF. Written as DNA, the CDR3 is TGCGCCAGCAGCTTGGAAGCGGGAGATAGAGATACGCAGTATTTT.

This clone was counted only a few times. The V call is TRBV30, the J call TRBJ1-1; D ambiguous. Trimming left V 5 bases short and J 11 bases short, with 15 bases between. CDR3 length equals 11 residues. Germline assignment: CDR1 GTSNPN and CDR2 SVGIG (reference sequence). The CDR3 reads CAWGDSPPAFF. CDR3 bases: TGTGCCTGGGGTGATTCTCCCCCCGCTTTCTTT.

This clone has just a few counts. The gene calls are TRBV28 and TRBJ2-4; 11 bases map to TRBD1. The CDR3 is 18 amino acids. The germline CDR1 and CDR2 sequences are MDHEN and SYDVKM. V was clipped by 4 bases and J by 4 bases; unmatched bases: 12. CDR3: CASSSPPRTGGIKNIQYF. The DNA for the CDR3 is TGTGCCAGCAGTTCGCCCCCTCGGACAGGGGGCATTAAAAACATTCAGTACTTC.

The V gene is TRBV4-1, the J gene TRBJ2-1; TRBD2 agrees at 8 bases. With V trimmed by 1 base and J by 4 bases, 9 bases remained unmatched. This CDR3 is 17 amino acids long. The germline V gene encodes CDR1 MGHRA and CDR2 YSYEKL. Here the CDR3 reads CASSQVQRGTAYNEQFF. CDR3 coding DNA: TGCGCCAGCAGCCAAGTTCAGCGGGGGACCGCGTACAATGAGCAGTTCTTC.

This clone was detected once. V gene TRBV5-4 combines with J gene TRBJ2-7; 14 bases align to TRBD2. This CDR3 has 17 residues. Germline V gene data show CDR1 as SGHNT and CDR2 as YYREEE (reference sequence). Trimming took 0 bases from V and 5 from J; bases not matched to a gene: 7. CDR3 nucleotides: TGTGCCAGCAGCTTGGGCGGACTAGCGGGAGGACTGGACGAGCAGTACTTC. It specifies CASSLGGLAGGLDEQYF.

This rearrangement joins TRBV15 to TRBJ2-3, with 8 positions matching TRBD1. The trim removed 0 bases at V and 0 bases at J, leaving 14 bases unmatched. This CDR3 region has 20 residues. CDR1 and CDR2 (germline): LNHNV, YYDKDF (reference sequence). This CDR3 is CATSRDLRGQGMKSTDTQYF. CDR3 bases: TGTGCCACCAGCAGAGATTTAAGAGGACAGGGAATGAAGAGCACAGATACGCAGTATTTT.

The chain is built from TRBV4-1 and TRBJ1-1, with 7 bases that match TRBD1. This CDR3 has 17 amino acids. Germline values: CDR1 MGHRA, CDR2 YSYEKL. Trimming removed 0 bases from V and 4 bases from J; junction bases left unmatched: 11. CDR3 region: CASSQDTTGLRSTEAFF. CDR3 coding DNA: TGCGCCAGCAGCCAAGATACGACAGGGTTAAGGAGCACTGAAGCTTTCTTT.